This T cell receptor (beta chain) was found in a study of tumor-infiltrating lymphocytes in primary liver carcinoma. Study-wide results and limits: Pairs of tumor regions overlapped more than tumor-adjacent and tumor-blood pairs did. Roughly 7.5-24% of top clones, and no more, occurred in all five tumor regions.

Between roughly 17 and 33 mg of unsorted bulk tissue served as the source from which RNA and DNA were co-extracted. Tumor samples were assessed, and every one had over 90% viable tumor cells. Germline CDR1 and CDR2: MNHNY and SVGAGI (reference sequence). The CDR3 has 16 amino acids. J was trimmed by 5 bases and V by 5 bases; bases with no gene match: 14. A constant-region primer primed TCR beta cDNA synthesis from roughly 520 ng of total RNA. ARM-PCR was slightly modified, and three nested multiplex PCR rounds with it gave rise to the TCR beta libraries. For around 11 cycles apiece, the opening two PCR rounds ran with TRBV1-TRBV30 forward primers and a C-beta reverse primer. One entry per CDR3 protein, called by TCRdb with MiXCR from the multiplex PCR reads. The profile shows 100,000 to 150,000 distinct CDR3 sequences, 65% of them singletons. Details on this clonotype: Antigen: not known.

This TCR came from a woman aged 60-75 years with primary liver carcinoma and hepatitis B virus infection. What was sequenced was liver tumor tissue from sampling region 1. Regarding subset: tumor region T1, superior pole. This chain connects TRBV6-6 to TRBJ1-1; the match to TRBD1 covers 7 bases. This chain's CDR3 is CASSQMEGNRGTEAFF. The CDR3, as DNA: TGTGCCAGCAGTCAAATGGAGGGGAACAGGGGTACTGAAGCTTTCTTT.